These T cell receptor beta chains were read from a single sample in a study of blood T cell repertoires in COVID-19. The method was immunoSEQ multiplex PCR; TCRdb's version includes in-frame clones alone and lacks a portion of them. The sample yields around 310,000 clones, approximately 91% seen once. The material sequenced was peripheral blood. The receptors shown here come from a woman aged 55 to 70 with acute or convalescent COVID-19. Both conserved end residues are part of each CDR3. A D gene is named only where the DNA matches it firmly. Size is omitted from some rows. Given values are once, few, many or a class for expanded clones.

cdr3_aa: CASSFSPAGILNSPLHF
cdr3_nt: TGTGCCAGCAGTTTTAGTCCCGCGGGAATTTTGAATTCACCCCTCCACTTT
cdr3_length: 17
j_call: TRBJ1-6
v_call: TRBV27
clone_size: NA
d_call: NA

cdr3_aa: CASSLNSGGTEAFF
cdr3_nt: TGCGCCAGCAGCTTGAATTCGGGAGGTACTGAAGCTTTCTTT
cdr3_length: 14
j_call: TRBJ1-1
v_call: TRBV5-1
clone_size: NA
d_call: NA

cdr3_aa: CASTTVGQGLYEQYF
cdr3_nt: TGTGCCAGCACAACTGTGGGGCAGGGGTTGTACGAGCAGTACTTC
cdr3_length: 15
j_call: TRBJ2-7
v_call: TRBV28
clone_size: NA
d_call: NA

cdr3_aa: CASSTGAGKYNEQFF
cdr3_nt: TGTGCCAGCAGCACAGGGGCCGGGAAATACAATGAGCAGTTCTTC
cdr3_length: 15
j_call: TRBJ2-1
v_call: TRBV7-7
clone_size: NA
d_call: TRBD1

cdr3_aa: CASGLVKSGKTYEQYF
cdr3_nt: TGTGCTAGTGGTTTGGTGAAAAGCGGGAAAACCTACGAGCAGTACTTC
cdr3_length: 16
j_call: TRBJ2-7
v_call: TRBV12-5
clone_size: NA
d_call: TRBD2

cdr3_aa: CAVQGRDTQYF
cdr3_nt: TGTGCCGTACAGGGGCGAGATACGCAGTATTTT
cdr3_length: 11
j_call: TRBJ2-3
v_call: TRBV6-6
clone_size: NA
d_call: TRBD1

cdr3_aa: CASSPTGGEETQYF
cdr3_nt: TGTGCCAGCAGCCCCACAGGGGGCGAGGAGACCCAGTACTTC
cdr3_length: 14
j_call: TRBJ2-5
v_call: TRBV3-1/TRBV3-2
clone_size: NA
d_call: TRBD1

cdr3_aa: CASSPLASEQFF
cdr3_nt: TGTGCCAGCAGCCCCCTAGCGTCTGAGCAGTTCTTC
cdr3_length: 12
j_call: TRBJ2-1
v_call: TRBV11-2
clone_size: many
d_call: NA

cdr3_aa: CASSRESLEQYF
cdr3_nt: TGTGCCAGCAGCCGCGAAAGCCTCGAGCAGTACTTC
cdr3_length: 12
j_call: TRBJ2-7
v_call: TRBV7-2
clone_size: NA
d_call: NA

cdr3_aa: CASSVTRGTGTHQPQHF
cdr3_nt: TGTGCCAGCAGTGTCACCCGAGGGACAGGCACCCATCAGCCCCAGCATTTT
cdr3_length: 17
j_call: TRBJ1-5
v_call: TRBV28
clone_size: NA
d_call: TRBD1

cdr3_aa: CASSLVSPWGHPSGNTIYF
cdr3_nt: TGTGCCAGCAGCTTAGTTTCTCCGTGGGGACACCCCTCTGGAAACACCATATATTTT
cdr3_length: 19
j_call: TRBJ1-3
v_call: TRBV7-6
clone_size: NA
d_call: NA

cdr3_aa: CASTFQGAGGTEAFF
cdr3_nt: TGTGCCAGCACATTTCAAGGGGCAGGGGGCACTGAAGCTTTCTTT
cdr3_length: 15
j_call: TRBJ1-1
v_call: TRBV27
clone_size: NA
d_call: TRBD1

cdr3_aa: CASSPLGLAATDTQYF
cdr3_nt: TGTGCCAGCAGTCCACTCGGACTAGCGGCTACAGATACGCAGTATTTT
cdr3_length: 16
j_call: TRBJ2-3
v_call: TRBV27
clone_size: once
d_call: TRBD2

cdr3_aa: CASSEAGQGAKNSPLHF
cdr3_nt: TGTGCCAGCAGTGAAGCTGGGCAGGGGGCAAAGAATTCACCCCTCCACTTT
cdr3_length: 17
j_call: TRBJ1-6
v_call: TRBV2
clone_size: once
d_call: TRBD1

cdr3_aa: CASSFHRGSPLHF
cdr3_nt: TGTGCCAGCAGTTTCCACCGGGGGTCACCCCTCCACTTT
cdr3_length: 13
j_call: TRBJ1-6
v_call: TRBV6-5
clone_size: few
d_call: NA

cdr3_aa: CASSHPTGDYYGYTF
cdr3_nt: TGCGCCAGCAGCCATCCTACAGGGGACTACTATGGCTACACCTTC
cdr3_length: 15
j_call: TRBJ1-2
v_call: TRBV4-1
clone_size: NA
d_call: TRBD1

cdr3_aa: CASSSTGQGIGELFF
cdr3_nt: TGTGCCAGCAGCAGCACAGGACAGGGCATCGGGGAGCTGTTTTTT
cdr3_length: 15
j_call: TRBJ2-2
v_call: TRBV6-5
clone_size: NA
d_call: TRBD1

cdr3_aa: CATEPTGGKGAFF
cdr3_nt: TGTGCCACCGAACCGACAGGGGGGAAGGGAGCTTTCTTT
cdr3_length: 13
j_call: TRBJ1-1
v_call: TRBV24-1
clone_size: NA
d_call: TRBD1

cdr3_aa: CASSLGALLTGELFF
cdr3_nt: TGTGCCAGCAGCTTAGGGGCACTTCTGACCGGGGAGCTGTTTTTT
cdr3_length: 15
j_call: TRBJ2-2
v_call: TRBV11-3
clone_size: NA
d_call: NA

cdr3_aa: CASSQEWGVSYNEQFF
cdr3_nt: TGCGCCAGCAGCCAAGAATGGGGAGTCTCCTACAATGAGCAGTTCTTC
cdr3_length: 16
j_call: TRBJ2-1
v_call: TRBV4-3
clone_size: NA
d_call: NA

cdr3_aa: CASSAQGTAGTEAFF
cdr3_nt: TGTGCCAGCAGCGCCCAGGGGACAGCGGGCACTGAAGCTTTCTTT
cdr3_length: 15
j_call: TRBJ1-1
v_call: TRBV9
clone_size: NA
d_call: TRBD1

cdr3_aa: CASSQLPSSGGSSYNEQFF
cdr3_nt: TGTGCCAGCAGCCAACTACCATCTAGCGGGGGGAGCTCCTACAATGAGCAGTTCTTC
cdr3_length: 19
j_call: TRBJ2-1
v_call: TRBV14
clone_size: NA
d_call: TRBD2

cdr3_aa: CASRGTGNSPLHF
cdr3_nt: TGTGCCAGCAGGGGGACAGGGAATTCACCCCTCCACTTT
cdr3_length: 13
j_call: TRBJ1-6
v_call: TRBV2
clone_size: NA
d_call: TRBD1

cdr3_aa: CSVAQFRGSNEQFF
cdr3_nt: TGCAGCGTTGCTCAATTCAGGGGGTCTAATGAGCAGTTCTTC
cdr3_length: 14
j_call: TRBJ2-1
v_call: TRBV29-1
clone_size: NA
d_call: TRBD1

cdr3_aa: CASSDPRQHGGYTF
cdr3_nt: TGTGCCAGCAGTGACCCTCGACAGCACGGAGGCTACACCTTC
cdr3_length: 14
j_call: TRBJ1-2
v_call: TRBV6-2/TRBV6-3
clone_size: NA
d_call: NA

cdr3_aa: CASSEPGRKTSPLHF
cdr3_nt: TGTGCCAGCAGCGAACCCGGCAGGAAGACTTCACCCCTCCACTTT
cdr3_length: 15
j_call: TRBJ1-6
v_call: TRBV28
clone_size: NA
d_call: NA

cdr3_aa: CASRGQASGNTIYF
cdr3_nt: TGTGCCAGCAGGGGACAAGCCTCTGGAAACACCATATATTTT
cdr3_length: 14
j_call: TRBJ1-3
v_call: TRBV6-5
clone_size: once
d_call: NA

cdr3_aa: CASSSLDRGPYTEAFF
cdr3_nt: TGTGCCAGCAGCTCATTGGACAGGGGCCCGTACACTGAAGCTTTCTTT
cdr3_length: 16
j_call: TRBJ1-1
v_call: TRBV7-8
clone_size: NA
d_call: TRBD1

cdr3_aa: CASSLRPWTSGSNNEQFF
cdr3_nt: TGTGCCAGCAGCTTACGGCCCTGGACTAGCGGGAGTAATAATGAGCAGTTCTTC
cdr3_length: 18
j_call: TRBJ2-1
v_call: TRBV7-2
clone_size: NA
d_call: TRBD2

cdr3_aa: CASSLVARDTDTQYF
cdr3_nt: TGCGCCAGCAGCTTGGTGGCCAGGGACACAGATACGCAGTATTTT
cdr3_length: 15
j_call: TRBJ2-3
v_call: TRBV5-1
clone_size: NA
d_call: NA

cdr3_aa: CASSLRASATAGAYEQYF
cdr3_nt: TGTGCCAGCAGTTTACGGGCGTCGGCGACAGCGGGAGCCTACGAGCAGTACTTC
cdr3_length: 18
j_call: TRBJ2-7
v_call: TRBV27
clone_size: NA
d_call: TRBD2

cdr3_aa: CASSVRDSKLTNTGELFF
cdr3_nt: TGTGCCAGCAGCGTCCGGGACTCGAAATTGACGAACACCGGGGAGCTGTTTTTT
cdr3_length: 18
j_call: TRBJ2-2
v_call: TRBV9
clone_size: NA
d_call: NA

cdr3_aa: CASSGQLIQGYGYTF
cdr3_nt: TGTGCCAGCAGCGGCCAGCTAATTCAGGGCTATGGCTACACCTTC
cdr3_length: 15
j_call: TRBJ1-2
v_call: TRBV9
clone_size: NA
d_call: NA

cdr3_aa: CASSLEQGIYGYTF
cdr3_nt: TGCGCCAGCAGCTTGGAACAGGGGATCTATGGCTACACCTTC
cdr3_length: 14
j_call: TRBJ1-2
v_call: TRBV5-1
clone_size: NA
d_call: TRBD1

cdr3_aa: CASSENGRGNSPLHF
cdr3_nt: TGTGCCAGCAGTGAAAATGGCAGGGGTAATTCACCCCTCCACTTT
cdr3_length: 15
j_call: TRBJ1-6
v_call: TRBV6-1
clone_size: NA
d_call: NA

cdr3_aa: CASSLDSGFNYGYTF
cdr3_nt: TGTGCCAGCAGCTTAGACTCCGGGTTCAACTATGGCTACACCTTC
cdr3_length: 15
j_call: TRBJ1-2
v_call: TRBV5-4
clone_size: NA
d_call: NA

cdr3_aa: CASSLSLTGKSEAFF
cdr3_nt: TGTGCCAGCAGCTTATCGTTGACAGGCAAATCTGAAGCTTTCTTT
cdr3_length: 15
j_call: TRBJ1-1
v_call: TRBV7-2
clone_size: NA
d_call: NA

cdr3_aa: CASSLEGDPNYGYTF
cdr3_nt: TGTGCCAGCAGCCTAGAGGGGGACCCAAACTATGGCTACACCTTC
cdr3_length: 15
j_call: TRBJ1-2
v_call: TRBV9
clone_size: once
d_call: NA

cdr3_aa: CASSVGGQAPYEQYF
cdr3_nt: TGTGCCAGCAGCGTAGGGGGGCAGGCCCCCTACGAGCAGTACTTC
cdr3_length: 15
j_call: TRBJ2-7
v_call: TRBV9
clone_size: NA
d_call: NA

cdr3_aa: CASHSGGEPYEQYF
cdr3_nt: TGTGCCAGCCACTCCGGCGGCGAGCCCTACGAGCAGTACTTC
cdr3_length: 14
j_call: TRBJ2-7
v_call: TRBV11-1
clone_size: NA
d_call: NA

cdr3_aa: CASSPGGLGYGYTF
cdr3_nt: TGTGCCAGCAGCCCGGGGGGTCTGGGCTATGGCTACACCTTC
cdr3_length: 14
j_call: TRBJ1-2
v_call: TRBV7-3
clone_size: NA
d_call: NA

cdr3_aa: CASRTSTQETQYF
cdr3_nt: TGTGCCAGCAGGACAAGCACACAAGAGACCCAGTACTTC
cdr3_length: 13
j_call: TRBJ2-5
v_call: TRBV7-8
clone_size: NA
d_call: NA